The text below deals with one T cell receptor beta chain. Germline CDR1 and CDR2: SGHAT and FQNNGV. V shed 4 bases and J 12 bases; nucleotides not matched to a gene: 5. CDR3 length equals 12 residues. The sample is drawn from a study of blood T cell repertoires in COVID-19. Whole-study context: Spain, Italy and the United States supplied samples that represented acute and convalescent COVID-19. PBMCs, B-cell-depleted T cells, or T cells provided the cDNA or gDNA that made up the material.

Authors' data handling: Reference gene primer amplification in the assay estimated nucleated cell counts. Only in-frame clones appear in the TCRdb table, and some are missing; sequencing was by immunoSEQ multiplex PCR. V and J calls and clone size come straight from that table; D and trimming were deduced from the DNA. The repertoire has around 200,000 clones, approximately 84% of them found once; the top ten carry 4.5% to 5%. The rearrangement uses TRBV11-2 and TRBJ1-4; 7 bases map to TRBD1. Sequences were obtained from peripheral blood. The sequence derives from a woman of 80 years or more with acute or convalescent COVID-19. Here the CDR3 reads CASSSLDRELFF. The CDR3 bases are TGTGCCAGCAGCTCACTCGACAGGGAACTGTTTTTT.